In its sample, the clone carrying this TCR beta chain was seen many times. Its antigen is not known. This specimen comes from a study of T cells in Graves' hyperthyroidism and ophthalmopathy. In the study overall: Peripheral blood was drawn at first diagnosis, prior to all treatment. Study-level points and caveats: Blood also carried most thyroid clonotypes expanded above 0.001.

CDR3 length: 13 residues. Trimming stripped 5 bases from V and 5 bases from J, with 15 bases between. Per the germline V gene, CDR1 is DFQATT and CDR2 is SNEGSKA (reference sequence). Reasons for excluding patients were uncontrolled infection, other autoimmune disease, pregnancy or lactation. The authors obtained PBMCs from over 8 ml of fresh peripheral blood. From RNA transcripts, TCR beta CDR3 regions were amplified. The HTBI set primed first-round TCR CDR3 RT-PCR. MiXCR, run by TCRdb on the multiplex PCR reads, gives a single entry per CDR3 protein. The sample lists some 300,000 distinct CDR3 sequences; approximately 19% were seen once.

The chain joins TRBV20-1 to TRBJ2-5; D unclear. Sequenced: blood. This clonotype was obtained from a man aged 50-60 years with Graves' ophthalmopathy. The CDR3 bases are TGCAGTGCTTATTTGTCGGTGACGGAGACCCAGTACTTC. It is translated as CSAYLSVTETQYF.